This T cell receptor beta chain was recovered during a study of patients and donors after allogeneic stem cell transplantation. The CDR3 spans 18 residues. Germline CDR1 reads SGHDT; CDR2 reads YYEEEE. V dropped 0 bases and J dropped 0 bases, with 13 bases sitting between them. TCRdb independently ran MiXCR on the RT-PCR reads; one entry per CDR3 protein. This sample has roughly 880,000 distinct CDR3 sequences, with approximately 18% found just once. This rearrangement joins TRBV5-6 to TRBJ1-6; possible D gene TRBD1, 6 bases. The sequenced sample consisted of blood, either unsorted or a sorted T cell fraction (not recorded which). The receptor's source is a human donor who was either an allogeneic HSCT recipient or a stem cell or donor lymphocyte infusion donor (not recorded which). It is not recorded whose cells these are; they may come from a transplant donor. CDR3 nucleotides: TGTGCCAGCAGCTTGGGAAGGGGGATGAGCTCCTATAATTCACCCCTCCACTTT. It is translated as CASSLGRGMSSYNSPLHF.